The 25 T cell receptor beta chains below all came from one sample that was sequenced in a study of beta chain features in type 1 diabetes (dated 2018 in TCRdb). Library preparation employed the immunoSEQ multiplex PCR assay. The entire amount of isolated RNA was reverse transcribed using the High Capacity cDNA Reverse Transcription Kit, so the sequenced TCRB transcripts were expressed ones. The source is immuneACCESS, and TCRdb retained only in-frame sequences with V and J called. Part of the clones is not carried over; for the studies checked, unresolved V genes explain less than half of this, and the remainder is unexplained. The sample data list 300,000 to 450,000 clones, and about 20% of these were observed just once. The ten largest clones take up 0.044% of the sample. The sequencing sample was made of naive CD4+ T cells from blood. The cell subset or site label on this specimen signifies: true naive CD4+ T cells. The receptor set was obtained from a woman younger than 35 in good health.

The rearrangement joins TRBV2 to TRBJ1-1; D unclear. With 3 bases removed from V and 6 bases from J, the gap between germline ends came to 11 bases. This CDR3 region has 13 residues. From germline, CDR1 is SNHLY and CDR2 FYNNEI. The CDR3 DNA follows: TGTGCCAGCAGTGATTTGGTCGGGGCTGAAGCTTTCTTT. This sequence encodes CASSDLVGAEAFF.

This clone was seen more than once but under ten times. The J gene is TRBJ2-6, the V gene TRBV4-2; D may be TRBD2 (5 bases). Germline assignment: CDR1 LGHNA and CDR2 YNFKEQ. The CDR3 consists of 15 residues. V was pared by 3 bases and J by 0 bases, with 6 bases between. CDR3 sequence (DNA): TGTGCCAGCAGCCAGGACTCCTCTGGGGCCAACGTCCTGACTTTC. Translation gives CASSQDSSGANVLTF.

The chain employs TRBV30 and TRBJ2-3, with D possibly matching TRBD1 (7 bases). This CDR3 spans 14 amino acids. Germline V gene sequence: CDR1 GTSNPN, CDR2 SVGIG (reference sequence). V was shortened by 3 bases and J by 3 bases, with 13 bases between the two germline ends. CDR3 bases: TGTGCCTGGAGGACAGGGCGGGAAACAGATACGCAGTATTTT. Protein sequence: CAWRTGRETDTQYF. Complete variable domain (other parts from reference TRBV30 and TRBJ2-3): SQTIHQWPATLVQPVGSPLSLECTVEGTSNPNLYWYRQAAGRGLQLLFYSVGIGQISSEVPQNLSASRPQDRQFILSSKKLLLSDSGFYLCAWRTGRETDTQYFGPGTRLTVL.

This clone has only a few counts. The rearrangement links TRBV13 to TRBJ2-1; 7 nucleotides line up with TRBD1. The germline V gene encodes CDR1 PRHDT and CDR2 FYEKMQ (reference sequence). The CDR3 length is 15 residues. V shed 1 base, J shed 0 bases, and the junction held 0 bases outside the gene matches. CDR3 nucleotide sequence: TGTGCCAGCAGCTTAGACAGGGGCTCCTACAATGAGCAGTTCTTC. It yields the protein CASSLDRGSYNEQFF.

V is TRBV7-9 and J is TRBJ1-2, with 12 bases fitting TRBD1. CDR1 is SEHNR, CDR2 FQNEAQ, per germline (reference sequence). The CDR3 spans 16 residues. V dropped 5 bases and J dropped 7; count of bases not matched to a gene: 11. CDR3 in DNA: TGTGCCAGCAGCCCAAGGGACAGGGGGCGCTTTGGTGGCTACACCTTC. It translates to CASSPRDRGRFGGYTF.

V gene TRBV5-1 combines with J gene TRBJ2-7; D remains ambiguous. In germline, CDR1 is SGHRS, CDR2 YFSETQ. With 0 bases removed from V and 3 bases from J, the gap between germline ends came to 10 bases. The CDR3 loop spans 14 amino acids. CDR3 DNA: TGCGCCAGCAGCTTGGATCCAGGTCTCTACGAGCAGTACTTC. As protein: CASSLDPGLYEQYF.

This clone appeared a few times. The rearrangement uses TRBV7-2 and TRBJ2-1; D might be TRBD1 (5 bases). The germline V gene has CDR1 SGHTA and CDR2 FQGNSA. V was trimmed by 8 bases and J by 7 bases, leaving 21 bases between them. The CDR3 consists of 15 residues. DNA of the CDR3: TGTGCCAGCCGGAAAGACAGTGTAACCCTAAATGAGCAGTTCTTC. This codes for CASRKDSVTLNEQFF.

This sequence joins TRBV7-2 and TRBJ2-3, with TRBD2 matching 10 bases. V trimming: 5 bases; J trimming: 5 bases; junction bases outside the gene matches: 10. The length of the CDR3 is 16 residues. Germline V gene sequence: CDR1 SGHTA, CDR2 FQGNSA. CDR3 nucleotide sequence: TGTGCCAGCAGCGCTGAGAGCGGGGGGGCCTTAGATACGCAGTATTTT. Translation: CASSAESGGALDTQYF.

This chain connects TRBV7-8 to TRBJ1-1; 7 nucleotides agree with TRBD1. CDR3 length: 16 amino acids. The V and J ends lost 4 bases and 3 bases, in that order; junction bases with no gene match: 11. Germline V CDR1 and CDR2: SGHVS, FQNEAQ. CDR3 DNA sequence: TGTGCCAGCAGCTCAGGGGGTAGGGGAACGGACACTGAAGCTTTCTTT. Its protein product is CASSSGGRGTDTEAFF.

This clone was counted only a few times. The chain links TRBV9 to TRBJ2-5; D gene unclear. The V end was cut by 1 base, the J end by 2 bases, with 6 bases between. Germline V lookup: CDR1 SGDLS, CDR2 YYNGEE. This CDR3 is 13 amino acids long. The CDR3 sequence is CASSVRAQETQYF. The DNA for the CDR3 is TGTGCCAGCAGCGTAAGAGCTCAAGAGACCCAGTACTTC.

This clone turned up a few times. The CDR3 loop reads CSAAGGLSYEQYF. The CDR3 DNA reads TGCAGCGCCGCGGGGGGATTATCCTACGAGCAGTACTTC. This chain uses TRBV29-1 with TRBJ2-7; TRBD2 matches at 8 bases. CDR1 and CDR2 (germline): SQVTM, ANQGSEA. The V and J ends lost 7 bases and 1 base, in that order; junction bases with no gene match: 6. The CDR3 length is 13 residues.

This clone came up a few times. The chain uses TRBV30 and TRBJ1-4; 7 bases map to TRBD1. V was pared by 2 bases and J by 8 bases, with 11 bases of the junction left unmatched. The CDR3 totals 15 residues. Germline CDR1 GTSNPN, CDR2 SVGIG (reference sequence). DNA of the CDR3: TGTGCCTGGAGTCGGCCTCAGGGGGTACAAGAAAAACTGTTTTTT. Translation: CAWSRPQGVQEKLFF.

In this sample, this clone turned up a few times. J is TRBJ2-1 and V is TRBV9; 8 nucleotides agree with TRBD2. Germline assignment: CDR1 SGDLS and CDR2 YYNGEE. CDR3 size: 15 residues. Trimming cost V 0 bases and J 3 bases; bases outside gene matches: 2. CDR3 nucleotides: TGTGCCAGCAGCGTAGACGCGGGGGGCTACAATGAGCAGTTCTTC. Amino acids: CASSVDAGGYNEQFF.

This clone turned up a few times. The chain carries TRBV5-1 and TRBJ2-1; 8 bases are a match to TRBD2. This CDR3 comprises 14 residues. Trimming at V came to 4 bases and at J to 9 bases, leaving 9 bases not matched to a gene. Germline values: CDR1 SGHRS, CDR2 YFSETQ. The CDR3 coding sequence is TGCGCCAGCAGCCCCCCAGAGCGGGGGACTGAGCAGTTCTTC. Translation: CASSPPERGTEQFF.

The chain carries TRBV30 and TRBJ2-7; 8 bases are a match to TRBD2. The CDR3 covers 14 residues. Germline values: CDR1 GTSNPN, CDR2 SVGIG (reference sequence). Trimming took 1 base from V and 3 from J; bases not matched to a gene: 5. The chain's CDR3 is CAWSGLATNYEQYF. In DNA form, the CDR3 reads TGTGCCTGGAGTGGACTAGCGACAAACTACGAGCAGTACTTC.

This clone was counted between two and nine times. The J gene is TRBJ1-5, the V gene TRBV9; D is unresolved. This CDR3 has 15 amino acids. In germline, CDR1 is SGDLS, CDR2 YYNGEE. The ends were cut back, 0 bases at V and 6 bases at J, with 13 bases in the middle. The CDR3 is CASSVGEDPSQPQHF. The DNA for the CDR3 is TGTGCCAGCAGCGTAGGGGAGGACCCCAGTCAGCCCCAGCATTTT.

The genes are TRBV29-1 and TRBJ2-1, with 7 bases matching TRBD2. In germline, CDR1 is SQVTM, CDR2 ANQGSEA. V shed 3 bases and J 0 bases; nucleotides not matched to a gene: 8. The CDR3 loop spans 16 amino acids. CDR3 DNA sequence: TGCAGCGTTGACGGGGCTAGCGGCACCTCCTACAATGAGCAGTTCTTC. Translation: CSVDGASGTSYNEQFF.

CDR3 bases: TGTGCCAGCAGCCGTAGCGGAGCGGCGGAGACCCAGTACTTC. This sequence encodes CASSRSGAAETQYF. J is TRBJ2-5 and V is TRBV7-8; possibly TRBD2 for D (6 bases). The CDR3 sequence is 14 residues long. Trimming shortened V by 5 bases and J by 5 bases, and 15 bases separated the two germline ends. CDR1 is SGHVS and CDR2 is FQNEAQ in the germline V gene.

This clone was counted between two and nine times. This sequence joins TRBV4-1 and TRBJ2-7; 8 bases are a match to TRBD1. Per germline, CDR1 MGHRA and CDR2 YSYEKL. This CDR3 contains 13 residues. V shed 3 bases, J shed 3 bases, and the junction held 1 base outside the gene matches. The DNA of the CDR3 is TGCGCCAGCAGCCAGACAGGGGTCTACGAGCAGTACTTC. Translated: CASSQTGVYEQYF.

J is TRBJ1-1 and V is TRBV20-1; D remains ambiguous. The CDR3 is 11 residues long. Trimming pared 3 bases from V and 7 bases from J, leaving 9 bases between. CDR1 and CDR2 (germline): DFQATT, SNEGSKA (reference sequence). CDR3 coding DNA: TGCAGTGCTAGGATTGGCAGTGAAGCTTTCTTT. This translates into CSARIGSEAFF.

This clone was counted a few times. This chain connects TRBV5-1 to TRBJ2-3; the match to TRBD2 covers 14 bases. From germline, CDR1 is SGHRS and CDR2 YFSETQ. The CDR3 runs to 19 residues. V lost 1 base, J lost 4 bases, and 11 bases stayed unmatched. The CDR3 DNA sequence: TGCGCCAGCAGCTTGTCCGGGACTAGCGGGAGCAGCGGGGCAGATACGCAGTATTTT. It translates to CASSLSGTSGSSGADTQYF.

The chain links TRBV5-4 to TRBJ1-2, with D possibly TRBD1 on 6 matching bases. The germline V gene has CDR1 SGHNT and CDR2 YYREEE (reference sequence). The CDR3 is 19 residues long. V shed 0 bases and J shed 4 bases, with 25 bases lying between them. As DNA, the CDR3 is TGTGCCAGCAGCTTGGCCCAGGGGAATGAAGGGCGGTGGAGCTATGGCTACACCTTC. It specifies CASSLAQGNEGRWSYGYTF.

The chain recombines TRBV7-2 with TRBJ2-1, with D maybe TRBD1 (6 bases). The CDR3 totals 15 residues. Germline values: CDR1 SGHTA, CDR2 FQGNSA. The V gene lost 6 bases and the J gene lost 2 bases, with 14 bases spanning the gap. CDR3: CASSTDRLTYNEQFF. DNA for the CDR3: TGTGCCAGCAGTACCGACAGGCTTACCTACAATGAGCAGTTCTTC.

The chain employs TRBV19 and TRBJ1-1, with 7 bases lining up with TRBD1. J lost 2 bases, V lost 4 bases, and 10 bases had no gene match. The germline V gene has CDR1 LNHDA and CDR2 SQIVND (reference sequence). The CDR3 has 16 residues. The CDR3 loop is CASSTGRQGANTEAFF. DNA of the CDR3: TGTGCCAGTAGTACTGGGCGACAGGGAGCAAACACTGAAGCTTTCTTT. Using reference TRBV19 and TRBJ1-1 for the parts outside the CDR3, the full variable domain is DGGITQSPKYLFRKEGQNVTLSCEQNLNHDAMYWYRQDPGQGLRLIYYSQIVNDFQKGDIAEGYSVSREKKESFPLTVTSAQKNPTAFYLCASSTGRQGANTEAFFGQGTRLTVV.

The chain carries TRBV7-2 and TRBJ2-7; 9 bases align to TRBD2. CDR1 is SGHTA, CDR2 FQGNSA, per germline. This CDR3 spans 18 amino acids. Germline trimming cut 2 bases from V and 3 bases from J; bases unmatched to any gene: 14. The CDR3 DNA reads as TGTGCCAGCAGCTTAAATCTTGGGCTAGCGGGGACCAACTACGAGCAGTACTTC. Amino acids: CASSLNLGLAGTNYEQYF. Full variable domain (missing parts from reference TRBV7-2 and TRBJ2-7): GAGVSQSPSNKVTEKGKDVELRCDPISGHTALYWYRQSLGQGLEFLIYFQGNSAPDKSGLPSDRFSAERTGGSVSTLTIQRTQQEDSAVYLCASSLNLGLAGTNYEQYFGPGTRLTVT.